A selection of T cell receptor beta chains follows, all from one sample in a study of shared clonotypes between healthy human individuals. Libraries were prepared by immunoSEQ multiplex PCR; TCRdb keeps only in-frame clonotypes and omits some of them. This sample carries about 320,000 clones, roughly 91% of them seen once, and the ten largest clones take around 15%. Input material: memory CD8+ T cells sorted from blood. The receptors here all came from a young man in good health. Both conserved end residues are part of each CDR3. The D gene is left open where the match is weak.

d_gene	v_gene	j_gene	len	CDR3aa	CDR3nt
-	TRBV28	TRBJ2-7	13	CASSQLWDYEQYF	TGTGCCAGCAGCCAGCTTTGGGACTACGAGCAGTACTTC
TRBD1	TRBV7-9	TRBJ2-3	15	CASSLWTGGTDTQYF	TGTGCCAGCAGCTTATGGACAGGGGGCACAGATACGCAGTATTTT
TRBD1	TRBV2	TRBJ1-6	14	CATLEGQGMSPLHF	TGTGCCACCCTGGAGGGACAGGGTATGTCACCCCTCCACTTT
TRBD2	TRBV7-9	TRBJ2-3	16	CASSLLAGAVTDTQYF	TGTGCCAGCAGTTTATTAGCGGGAGCGGTCACAGATACGCAGTATTTT
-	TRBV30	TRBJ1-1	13	CAWGGNVNTEAFF	TGTGCCTGGGGAGGGAACGTTAACACTGAAGCTTTCTTT
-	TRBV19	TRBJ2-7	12	CASSGVSYEQYF	TGTGCCAGTAGTGGCGTCTCCTACGAGCAGTACTTC
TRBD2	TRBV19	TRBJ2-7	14	CASSMGTSGYEQYF	TGTGCCAGTAGTATGGGGACTAGCGGGTACGAGCAGTACTTC
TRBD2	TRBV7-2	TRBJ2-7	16	CASSSSTSGEGLEQYF	TGTGCCAGCAGCTCTTCGACTAGCGGGGAGGGCCTCGAGCAGTACTTC
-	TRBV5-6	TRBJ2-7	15	CASSFGSLSSYEQYF	TGTGCCAGCAGCTTTGGTTCCTTGAGCTCCTACGAGCAGTACTTC
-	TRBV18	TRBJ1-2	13	CASSPPGDYGYTF	TGTGCCAGCTCACCACCGGGGGATTACGGCTACACCTTC
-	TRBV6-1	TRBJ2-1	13	CASSEYFGGEQFF	TGTGCCAGCAGCGAATACTTCGGGGGTGAGCAGTTCTTC
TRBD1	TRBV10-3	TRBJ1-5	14	CAISDQGAEQPQHF	TGTGCCATCAGTGACCAGGGGGCAGAACAGCCCCAGCATTTT
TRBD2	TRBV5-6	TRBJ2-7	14	CASSASGRVLEQYF	TGTGCCAGCAGTGCTAGCGGGAGGGTTCTCGAGCAGTACTTC
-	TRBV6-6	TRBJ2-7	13	CASSQGSPYEQYF	TGTGCCAGCAGCCAAGGGTCTCCCTACGAGCAGTACTTC
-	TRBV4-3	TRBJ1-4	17	CASSQDPPTWDNEKLFF	TGCGCCAGCAGCCAAGACCCTCCGACGTGGGATAATGAAAAACTGTTTTTT
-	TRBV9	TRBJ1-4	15	CASSVDPSTSEKLFF	TGTGCCAGCAGCGTAGATCCTTCCACGTCCGAAAAACTGTTTTTT